Following are 3 T cell receptor beta chains from one sample sequenced in a study of metastatic and nonmetastatic thyroid tumors. No patient received treatment before thyroid surgery. TCRdb reassembled clones from the PCR reads with MiXCR. The table records approximately 21,000 clones, about a quarter of them present only once. The sample comprised blood. The receptor source for this set is a female donor with papillary thyroid cancer or a benign thyroid nodule (not recorded which). Some clones in this sample may be carry-over from other donors' samples.

Of note for this clone: The junction does not match germline at one end; this may be a read error. The J gene is TRBJ2-2, the V gene TRBV10-3; either TRBD1 or TRBD2 may supply D (5 bases each). Germline CDR1 and CDR2: ENHRY and SYGVKD. The CDR3 covers 13 residues. DNA for the CDR3: TGTGCCACCAGTGTAGAGGGGAACGGGGAGCTGTTTTTT. This translates into CATSVEGNGELFF.

There are a few counts of this clone. Germline and junction disagree at one end, which may indicate a read error. This rearrangement joins TRBV6-1 to TRBJ2-7; D is perhaps TRBD1 or TRBD2 (6 bases each). The CDR3 consists of 13 residues. CDR1 is MNHNS, CDR2 SASEGT, per germline. CDR3 nucleotide sequence: TGTGAAAGCGGGCGCGGACAGCGCTACGAGCAGTGCTTC. Translating gives CESGRGQRYEQCF.

The chain links TRBV30 to TRBJ1-2; 9 bases map to TRBD1. The CDR3 has 13 amino acids. The germline gives CDR1 GTSNPN, CDR2 SVGIG (reference sequence). The V gene end was trimmed by 5 bases and the J gene end by 8 bases; junction bases not matched to a gene: 9. The CDR3 region has the DNA TGTGCCTGGTACACAGGGGGCTTTCTAGGCTACACCTTC. Amino acids: CAWYTGGFLGYTF.